This T cell receptor (beta chain) came from a study of PD-1 blockade in classical Hodgkin lymphoma. Points from the study as a whole: It was CD4+ TCR diversity, not CD8+, that rose significantly by C4D1. Newly diagnosed patients were said to have less baseline TCR diversity than healthy donors did. Prior therapy or disease activity may underlie the repertoire differences, whose causes remain undefined.

From germline, CDR1 is LGHNA and CDR2 YNFKEQ. The CDR3 is 17 residues long. V trimming: 0 bases; J trimming: 5 bases; junction bases outside the gene matches: 11. Brentuximab vedotin exposure varied among the patients, all of whom had relapsed after autologous stem cell transplantation. Each best response was a complete response, a partial response or progressive disease. In regard to this clone: Antigen specificity is unknown.

Profiling relied on immunoSEQ multiplex PCR, and the TCRdb table lists in-frame clones only, not all of them. In the table there are approximately 12,000 clones, around four fifths of which are singletons. The material sequenced was peripheral blood mononuclear cells (PBMCs), taken at baseline. This receptor was taken from a human donor with classical Hodgkin lymphoma. The rearrangement uses TRBV4-2 and TRBJ2-7; 9 bases line up with TRBD2. The chain's CDR3 is CASSQDRGSGRRNEQYF. In DNA form, the CDR3 reads TGTGCCAGCAGCCAAGATAGGGGTAGCGGGAGAAGAAACGAGCAGTACTTC.